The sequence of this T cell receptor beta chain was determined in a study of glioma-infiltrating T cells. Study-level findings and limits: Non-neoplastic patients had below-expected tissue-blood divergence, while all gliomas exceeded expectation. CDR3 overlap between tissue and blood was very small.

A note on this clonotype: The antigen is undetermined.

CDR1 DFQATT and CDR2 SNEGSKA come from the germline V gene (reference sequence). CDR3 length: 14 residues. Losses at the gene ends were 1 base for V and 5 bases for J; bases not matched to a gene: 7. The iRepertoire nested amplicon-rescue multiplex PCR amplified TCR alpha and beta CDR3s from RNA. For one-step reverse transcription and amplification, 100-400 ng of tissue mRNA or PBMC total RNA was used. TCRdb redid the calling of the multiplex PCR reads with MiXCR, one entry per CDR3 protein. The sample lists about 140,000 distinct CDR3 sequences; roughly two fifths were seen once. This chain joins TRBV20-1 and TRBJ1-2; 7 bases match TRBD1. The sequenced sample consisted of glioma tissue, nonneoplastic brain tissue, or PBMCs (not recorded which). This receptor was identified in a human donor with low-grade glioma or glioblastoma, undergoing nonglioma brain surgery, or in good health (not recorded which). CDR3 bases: TGCAGTGCTAGAGGAGGAGACAGGGAATATGGCTACACCTTC. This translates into CSARGGDREYGYTF.